This T cell receptor (beta chain) was sequenced during a study of patients and donors after allogeneic stem cell transplantation. Ten or more counts support this clonotype. From the RT-PCR reads, TCRdb called clonotypes with MiXCR, one entry per CDR3 protein. The table lists roughly 40,000 distinct CDR3 sequences, 30% to 40% of them singletons. The clonotype was recovered from a human donor who was either an allogeneic HSCT recipient or a stem cell or donor lymphocyte infusion donor (not recorded which). It is not recorded whose cells these are; they may come from a transplant donor. The sequenced sample was blood, either unsorted or a sorted T cell fraction (not recorded which).

The DNA for the CDR3 is TGTGCCACCCAGAGGGCTTATGGCTACACCTTC. Amino acids: CATQRAYGYTF. The J gene is TRBJ1-2, the V gene TRBV28, with unresolved D. The CDR3 spans 11 residues. V was clipped by 10 bases and J by 5 bases, with 11 bases between them. Germline values: CDR1 MDHEN, CDR2 SYDVKM.